The T cell receptor (beta chain) under discussion was sequenced for a study of Ad26.COV2.S vaccination and SARS-CoV-2 variants. Stated treatment: 15 to 20 received Ad26.COV2.S at low or high dose, single or two shots; 5 received placebo; per-sample allocation not given. Collection of the samples took place on day 63 after the first injection of vaccine or placebo. There are 14 residues in the CDR3. J lost 3 bases, V lost 2 bases, and 1 base had no gene match. The germline V gene has CDR1 SGHRS and CDR2 YFSETQ. The assay was immunoSEQ multiplex PCR, and TCRdb's table has in-frame clones only and misses some. The data show hundreds of thousands of clones, more than 80% seen once.

This sequence joins TRBV5-1 and TRBJ1-4; 7 bases line up with TRBD1. This receptor was taken from a person aged 18 to 59 who received the Ad26.COV2.S COVID-19 vaccine or a placebo. This sample comprised peripheral blood, obtained in a trial of Ad26.COV2.S vaccine versus placebo. CDR3: CASSFRGANEKLFF. The CDR3 coding sequence is TGCGCCAGCAGCTTCAGGGGGGCTAATGAAAAACTGTTTTTT.